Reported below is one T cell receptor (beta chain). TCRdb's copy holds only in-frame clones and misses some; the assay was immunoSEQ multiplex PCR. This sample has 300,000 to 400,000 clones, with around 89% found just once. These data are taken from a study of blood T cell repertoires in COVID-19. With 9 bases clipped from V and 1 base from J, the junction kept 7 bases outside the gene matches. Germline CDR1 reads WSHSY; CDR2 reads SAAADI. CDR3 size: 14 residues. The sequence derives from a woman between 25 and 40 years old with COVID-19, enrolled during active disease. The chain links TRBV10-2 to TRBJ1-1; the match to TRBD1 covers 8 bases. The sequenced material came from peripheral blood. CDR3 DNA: TGCGCCAGTCTGACAGGGGCGACGAACACTGAAGCTTTCTTT. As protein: CASLTGATNTEAFF.